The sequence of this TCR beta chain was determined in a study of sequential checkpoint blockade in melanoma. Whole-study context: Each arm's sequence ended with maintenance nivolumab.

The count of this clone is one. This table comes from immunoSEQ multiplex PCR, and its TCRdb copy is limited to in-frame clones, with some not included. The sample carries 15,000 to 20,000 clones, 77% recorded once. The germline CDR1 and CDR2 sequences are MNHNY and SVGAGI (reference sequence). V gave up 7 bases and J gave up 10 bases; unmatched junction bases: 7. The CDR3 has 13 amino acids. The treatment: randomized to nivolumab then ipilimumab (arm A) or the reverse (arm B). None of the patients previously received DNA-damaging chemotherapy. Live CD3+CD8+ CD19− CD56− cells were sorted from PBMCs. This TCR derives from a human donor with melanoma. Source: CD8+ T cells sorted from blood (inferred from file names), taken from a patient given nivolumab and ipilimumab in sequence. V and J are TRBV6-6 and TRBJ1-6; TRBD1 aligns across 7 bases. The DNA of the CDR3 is TGTGCCAGCACCGAGACAGGGAAGTCACCCCTCCACTTT. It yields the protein CASTETGKSPLHF.